The clone carrying this T cell receptor (beta chain) was observed a few times. The data are from a study of technical replicates of blood from a few donors. Germline V gene data show CDR1 as MNHEY and CDR2 as SMNVEV (reference sequence). Trimming cost V 8 bases and J 8 bases, with 15 bases left between them. The CDR3 length is 12 residues. The data were produced by immunoSEQ multiplex PCR, yet TCRdb's version contains in-frame clones alone and is incomplete. The profile shows tens of thousands of clones, around 92% of them singletons. The rearrangement uses TRBV27 and TRBJ1-2; TRBD1 might be the D (5 bases). Sequencing was performed on T cells isolated from PBMCs. This clonotype originated in a human donor in good health. CDR3 residues: CASASGGGGYTF. Written as DNA, the CDR3 is TGTGCCAGCGCTTCCGGGGGTGGCGGCTACACCTTC.